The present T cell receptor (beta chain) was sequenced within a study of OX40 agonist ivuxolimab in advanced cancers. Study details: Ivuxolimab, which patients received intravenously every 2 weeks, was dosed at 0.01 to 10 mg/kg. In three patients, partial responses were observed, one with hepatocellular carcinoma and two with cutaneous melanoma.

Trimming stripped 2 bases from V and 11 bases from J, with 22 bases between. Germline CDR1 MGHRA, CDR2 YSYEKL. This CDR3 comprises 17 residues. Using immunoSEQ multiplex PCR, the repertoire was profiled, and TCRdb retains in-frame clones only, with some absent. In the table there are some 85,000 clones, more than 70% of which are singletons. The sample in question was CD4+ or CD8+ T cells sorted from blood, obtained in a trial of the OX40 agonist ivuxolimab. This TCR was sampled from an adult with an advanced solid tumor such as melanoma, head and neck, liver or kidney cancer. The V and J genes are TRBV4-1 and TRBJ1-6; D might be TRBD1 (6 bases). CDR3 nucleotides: TGCGCCAGCAGCCAACGGTTTCAGGGGACCGAGGAAGCACCCCTCCACTTT. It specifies CASSQRFQGTEEAPLHF.